These T cell receptor beta chains were read from a single sample in a study of cytomegalovirus exposure and HLA in healthy donors. Using immunoSEQ multiplex PCR, the repertoire was profiled, and TCRdb retains in-frame clones only, with some absent. The sample carries about 93,000 clones, about 80% recorded once. Sequencing input: PBMCs. The source of these receptors is a young man in good health and CMV-seronegative. Both conserved end residues are part of each CDR3. A D gene is named only where the DNA matches it firmly. Rows may omit the clone size; those that give it use once, few, many or a size class.

V,size,J,D,CDR3,DNA
TRBV6-4,once,TRBJ1-5,-,CASSEGSSNQPQHF,TGTGCCAGCAGTGAGGGCAGTAGCAATCAGCCCCAGCATTTT
TRBV10-2,few,TRBJ1-4,-,CASSAGRSSEKLFF,TGCGCCAGCAGTGCCGGTCGGAGCAGTGAAAAACTGTTTTTT
TRBV15,-,TRBJ2-2,-,CATSRTGTTNTGELFF,TGTGCCACCAGCAGAACCGGGACAACGAACACCGGGGAGCTGTTTTTT
TRBV6-1,-,TRBJ1-2,-,CASSEGSSYGYTF,TGTGCCAGCAGTGAGGGCAGTTCCTATGGCTACACCTTC
TRBV5-1,-,TRBJ2-3,-,CASSLERDTDTQYF,TGCGCCAGCAGCTTGGAGAGGGACACAGATACGCAGTATTTT
TRBV7-2,-,TRBJ2-5,TRBD1,CASSLDRGEETQYF,TGTGCCAGCAGCTTGGACAGGGGGGAAGAGACCCAGTACTTC
TRBV7-9,few,TRBJ1-5,TRBD1,CASSWDSPNQPQHF,TGTGCCAGCAGTTGGGACAGCCCTAATCAGCCCCAGCATTTT
TRBV6-5,-,TRBJ2-7,-,CASTSVGREDYEQYF,TGTGCCAGCACCTCCGTGGGCAGGGAGGATTACGAGCAGTACTTC
TRBV29-1,-,TRBJ2-2,-,CSVGENTGELFF,TGCAGCGTCGGTGAAAACACCGGGGAGCTGTTTTTT
TRBV5-1,once,TRBJ1-1,-,CASSLDTEAFF,TGCGCCAGCAGCTTGGATACAGAAGCTTTCTTT
TRBV7-2,few,TRBJ1-1,TRBD1,CASSLGGTGGNTEAFF,TGTGCCAGCAGCTTAGGGGGGACAGGGGGGAACACTGAAGCTTTCTTT
TRBV27,once,TRBJ1-1,-,CASSPETAKNTEAFF,TGTGCCAGCAGTCCAGAGACAGCCAAGAACACTGAAGCTTTCTTT
TRBV7-3,-,TRBJ1-1,TRBD1,CASSSGQGRTEAFF,TGTGCCAGCAGCTCCGGACAGGGGAGAACTGAAGCTTTCTTT
TRBV5-4,-,TRBJ2-5,-,CASSTPASVVGQETQYF,TGTGCCAGCAGCACCCCTGCTAGCGTTGTAGGCCAAGAGACCCAGTACTTC
TRBV7-2,-,TRBJ1-5,-,CASSQDPKVEPQHF,TGTGCCAGCAGCCAGGATCCCAAGGTGGAGCCCCAGCATTTT
TRBV7-9,-,TRBJ1-4,-,CASSPPTGLNEKLFF,TGTGCCAGCAGCCCCCCGACAGGACTTAATGAAAAACTGTTTTTT
TRBV29-1,-,TRBJ2-3,-,CSVSSPGVGSTDTQYF,TGCAGCGTTTCTTCCCCGGGAGTTGGGAGCACAGATACGCAGTATTTT
TRBV28,once,TRBJ1-6,TRBD1,CASSLLGTGFSSYNSPLHF,TGTGCCAGCAGTTTATTGGGGACAGGGTTTAGCTCCTATAATTCACCCCTCCACTTT
TRBV9,-,TRBJ2-2,-,CASGTRSLANTGELFF,TGTGCCAGCGGGACACGGAGTTTGGCGAACACCGGGGAGCTGTTTTTT
TRBV30,few,TRBJ1-3,-,CAWRVGRSSGNTIYF,TGTGCCTGGAGGGTGGGCCGAAGCTCTGGAAACACCATATATTTT
TRBV4-1,-,TRBJ1-1,TRBD1,CASTTFQGGHTEAFF,TGCGCCAGCACCACCTTCCAGGGGGGCCACACTGAAGCTTTCTTT
TRBV5-1,-,TRBJ2-7,TRBD1,CASSMDRQSYEQYF,TGCGCCAGCAGCATGGACAGGCAGTCCTACGAGCAGTACTTC
TRBV4-2,-,TRBJ2-7,-,CASSRGGGSAYEQYF,TGTGCCAGCAGCCGGGGTGGGGGGTCAGCCTACGAGCAGTACTTC
TRBV29-1,-,TRBJ2-1,TRBD1,CSVEQRGQGREQFF,TGCAGCGTTGAACAGAGGGGACAGGGTCGTGAGCAGTTCTTC
TRBV29-1,-,TRBJ2-5,-,CSVGGRETQYF,TGCAGCGTTGGGGGGCGGGAGACCCAGTACTTC
TRBV7-6,-,TRBJ1-6,TRBD1,CASSSRTGDNSPLHF,TGTGCCAGCAGCTCCCGGACAGGGGATAATTCACCCCTCCACTTT
TRBV10-3,-,TRBJ1-5,TRBD1,CAISESQGNQPQHF,TGTGCCATCAGTGAGTCACAGGGGAATCAGCCCCAGCATTTT
TRBV11-2,-,TRBJ1-3,-,CASSLISRSSGNTIYF,TGTGCCAGCAGCCTCATCTCCCGGAGCTCTGGAAACACCATATATTTT
TRBV4-2,-,TRBJ1-2,-,CASSQDIGDLDYGYTF,TGTGCCAGCAGCCAAGATATCGGGGATTTGGACTATGGCTACACCTTC
TRBV7-9,once,TRBJ1-2,TRBD1,CASSMGQRGNGYTF,TGTGCCAGCAGCATGGGACAGAGGGGGAATGGCTACACCTTC
TRBV10-3,-,TRBJ1-2,-,CAISESVKDWYGYTF,TGTGCCATCAGTGAGTCGGTCAAAGACTGGTATGGCTACACCTTC
TRBV27,-,TRBJ1-1,TRBD1,CASSPSLGRGRFEAFF,TGTGCCAGCAGTCCCTCCCTTGGCAGGGGGCGGTTTGAAGCTTTCTTT
TRBV5-4,-,TRBJ2-5,TRBD2,CASSPAGTRAAETQYF,TGTGCCAGCAGCCCCGCTGGGACTAGAGCGGCAGAGACCCAGTACTTC
TRBV6-4,-,TRBJ2-3,TRBD2,CASSDRLAGNPDTQYF,TGTGCCAGCAGTGACCGACTAGCGGGAAACCCAGATACGCAGTATTTT
TRBV19,-,TRBJ1-3,TRBD1,CASSLGQDFSGNTIYF,TGTGCCAGTAGTTTAGGACAGGACTTCTCTGGAAACACCATATATTTT
TRBV7-9,-,TRBJ2-5,TRBD1,CASSLGQGVETQYF,TGTGCCAGCAGCTTAGGACAGGGGGTAGAGACCCAGTACTTC
TRBV18,-,TRBJ1-1,-,CASSRAAVRGNTEAFF,TGTGCCAGCTCACGGGCCGCCGTTCGGGGGAACACTGAAGCTTTCTTT
TRBV30,-,TRBJ1-1,-,CAWSWAKNTEAFF,TGTGCCTGGAGTTGGGCCAAGAACACTGAAGCTTTCTTT
TRBV4-1,few,TRBJ1-5,-,CASSQDRGPNQPQHF,TGCGCCAGCAGCCAAGACAGGGGACCCAATCAGCCCCAGCATTTT
TRBV4-3,-,TRBJ2-7,-,CASSQDRGSAVEQYF,TGCGCCAGCAGCCAAGATCGAGGGTCCGCCGTCGAGCAGTACTTC
TRBV2,-,TRBJ1-2,TRBD1,CASSAGQGADGYTF,TGTGCCAGCAGCGCGGGACAGGGGGCGGATGGCTACACCTTC
TRBV7-8,-,TRBJ2-3,-,CASSTGPAGARDTQYF,TGTGCCAGCAGCACCGGACCAGCGGGCGCGAGGGATACGCAGTATTTT
TRBV5-4,-,TRBJ1-1,-,CASSFGQLNTEAFF,TGTGCCAGCAGCTTCGGACAGTTGAACACTGAAGCTTTCTTT
TRBV18,-,TRBJ1-4,TRBD1,CASSLQGATNEKLFF,TGTGCCAGCTCTCTGCAGGGGGCAACTAATGAAAAACTGTTTTTT
TRBV25-1,-,TRBJ1-2,TRBD1,CASTSGTAWGGYTF,TGTGCCAGCACATCCGGGACAGCTTGGGGTGGCTACACCTTC
TRBV2,-,TRBJ1-6,-,CASSEEGRLYNSPLHF,TGTGCCAGCAGTGAAGAGGGGCGGCTCTATAATTCACCCCTCCACTTT
TRBV5-4,-,TRBJ2-4,-,CASSVKESILAKNIQYF,TGTGCCAGCAGCGTTAAAGAGAGCATACTAGCCAAAAACATTCAGTACTTC
TRBV9,few,TRBJ2-2,TRBD1,CASSVGTGGELFF,TGTGCCAGCAGCGTTGGGACAGGCGGGGAGCTGTTTTTT
TRBV11-2,-,TRBJ2-7,-,CASSLDHPGVGTYEQYF,TGTGCCAGCAGCTTAGATCATCCGGGCGTCGGGACTTACGAGCAGTACTTC
TRBV5-6,-,TRBJ2-1,-,CASSLGWGEYNEQFF,TGTGCCAGCAGCTTGGGTTGGGGGGAATACAATGAGCAGTTCTTC
TRBV25-1,-,TRBJ1-4,TRBD1,CASSGRGRGEKLFF,TGTGCCAGCAGCGGGAGGGGGCGCGGTGAAAAACTGTTTTTT
TRBV6-5,once,TRBJ2-7,TRBD2,CASSGLGSYEQYF,TGTGCCAGCAGTGGACTAGGGTCCTACGAGCAGTACTTC
TRBV7-9,once,TRBJ2-2,TRBD2,CASSDRLAENTGELFF,TGTGCCAGCAGCGACAGACTAGCGGAGAACACCGGGGAGCTGTTTTTT
TRBV6-5,-,TRBJ1-6,-,CASSSGSAPNSPLHF,TGTGCCAGCAGTAGCGGGAGTGCACCAAATTCACCCCTCCACTTT
TRBV7-2,-,TRBJ2-7,TRBD2,CASSIGLAGGPYEQYF,TGTGCCAGCAGCATCGGACTAGCGGGGGGCCCTTACGAGCAGTACTTC
TRBV27,-,TRBJ2-3,TRBD2,CASRLLSGGTTDTQYF,TGTGCCAGCAGACTTTTAAGCGGGGGGACCACAGATACGCAGTATTTT
TRBV27,-,TRBJ2-3,TRBD2,CASSPRTSGTQGTQYF,TGTGCCAGCAGTCCGCGGACTAGCGGGACACAGGGTACGCAGTATTTT
TRBV19,-,TRBJ1-1,-,CASSRRGIAFF,TGTGCCAGTAGTCGACGGGGTATAGCTTTCTTT
TRBV6-1,few,TRBJ1-1,-,CASSDGQHTEAFF,TGTGCCAGCAGTGACGGACAGCACACTGAAGCTTTCTTT
TRBV5-8,-,TRBJ1-5,-,CASSTGVQPQHF,TGTGCCAGCAGCACTGGAGTTCAGCCCCAGCATTTT